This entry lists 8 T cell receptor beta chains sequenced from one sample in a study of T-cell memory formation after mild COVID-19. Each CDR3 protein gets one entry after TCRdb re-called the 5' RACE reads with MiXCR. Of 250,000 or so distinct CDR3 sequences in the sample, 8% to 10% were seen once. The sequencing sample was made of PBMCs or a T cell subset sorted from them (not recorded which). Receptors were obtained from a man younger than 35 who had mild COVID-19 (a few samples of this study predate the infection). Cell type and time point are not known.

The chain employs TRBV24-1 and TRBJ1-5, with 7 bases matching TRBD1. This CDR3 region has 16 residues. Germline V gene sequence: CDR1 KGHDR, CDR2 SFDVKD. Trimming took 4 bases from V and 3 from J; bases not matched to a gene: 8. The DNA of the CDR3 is TGTGCCACCAGTGAGCCACAGGGGAGTGACAATCAGCCCCAGCATTTT. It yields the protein CATSEPQGSDNQPQHF.

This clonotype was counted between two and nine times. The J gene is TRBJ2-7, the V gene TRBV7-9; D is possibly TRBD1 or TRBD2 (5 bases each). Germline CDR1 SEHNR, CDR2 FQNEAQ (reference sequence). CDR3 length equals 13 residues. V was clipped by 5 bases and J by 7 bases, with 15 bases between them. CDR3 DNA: TGTGCCAGCAGCCCCCCGGGGCTGGAGGAGCAGTACTTC. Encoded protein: CASSPPGLEEQYF.

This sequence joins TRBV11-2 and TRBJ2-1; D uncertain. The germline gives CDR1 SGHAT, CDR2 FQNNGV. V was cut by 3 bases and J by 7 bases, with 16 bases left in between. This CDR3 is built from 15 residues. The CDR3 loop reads CASSFHTLSRNEQFF. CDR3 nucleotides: TGTGCCAGCAGCTTTCACACCCTCTCACGAAATGAGCAGTTCTTC. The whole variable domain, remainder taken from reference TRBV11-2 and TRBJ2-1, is EAGVAQSPRYKIIEKRQSVAFWCNPISGHATLYWYQQILGQGPKLLIQFQNNGVVDDSQLPKDRFSAERLKGVDSTLKIQPAKLEDSAVYLCASSFHTLSRNEQFFGPGTRLTVL.

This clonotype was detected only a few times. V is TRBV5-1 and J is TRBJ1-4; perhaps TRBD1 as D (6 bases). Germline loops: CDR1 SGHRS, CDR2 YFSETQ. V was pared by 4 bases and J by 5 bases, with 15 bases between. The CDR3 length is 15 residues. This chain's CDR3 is CASSPRTAVNEKLFF. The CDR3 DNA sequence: TGCGCCAGCAGCCCTAGGACAGCAGTGAATGAAAAACTGTTTTTT.

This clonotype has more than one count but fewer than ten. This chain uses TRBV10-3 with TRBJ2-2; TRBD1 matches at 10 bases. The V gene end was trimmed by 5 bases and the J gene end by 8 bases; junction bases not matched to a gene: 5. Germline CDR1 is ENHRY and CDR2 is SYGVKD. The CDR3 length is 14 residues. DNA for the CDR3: TGTGCCATCAGTCCGACAGGGGGCTTGGGGGAGCTGTTTTTT. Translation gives CAISPTGGLGELFF.

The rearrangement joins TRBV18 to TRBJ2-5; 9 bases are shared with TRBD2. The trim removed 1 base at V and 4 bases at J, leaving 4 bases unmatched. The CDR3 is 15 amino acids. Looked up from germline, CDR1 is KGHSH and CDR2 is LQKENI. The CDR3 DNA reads TGTGCCAGCTCACCACGGAGCGGGGGGTTAGAGACCCAGTACTTC. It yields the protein CASSPRSGGLETQYF.

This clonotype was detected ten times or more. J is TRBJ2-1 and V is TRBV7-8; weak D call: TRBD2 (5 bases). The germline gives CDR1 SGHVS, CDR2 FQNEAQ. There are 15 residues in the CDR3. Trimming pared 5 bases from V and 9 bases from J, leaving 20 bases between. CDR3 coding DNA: TGTGCCAGCAGCCTTCGACCGATAACTGAGGGTGAGCAGTTCTTC. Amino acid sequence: CASSLRPITEGEQFF.

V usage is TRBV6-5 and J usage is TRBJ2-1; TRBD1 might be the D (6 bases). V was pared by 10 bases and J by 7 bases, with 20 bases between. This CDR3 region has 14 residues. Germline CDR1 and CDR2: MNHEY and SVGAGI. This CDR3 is CATQHSQGWNEQFF. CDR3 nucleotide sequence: TGTGCCACACAACACTCTCAGGGGTGGAATGAGCAGTTCTTC.